The source of this TCR beta chain is a study of blood T cell repertoires in COVID-19. This clone has a single count. Measured with immunoSEQ multiplex PCR; TCRdb has only the in-frame clones, and not every one. The sample has a few hundred thousand clones, about 90% seen once; the top ten hold around 3%. This CDR3 is built from 12 residues. V was clipped by 6 bases and J by 10 bases; unmatched bases: 3. The germline CDR1 and CDR2 sequences are ENHRY and SYGVKD. The specimen was PBMCs or T cells enriched from blood (not recorded which). The V and J genes are TRBV10-3 and TRBJ2-3; 11 bases agree with TRBD1. This clonotype was obtained from a woman in her 30s who had recovered from COVID-19. The CDR3, as DNA: TGTGCCATCAGCGGACAGGGGGCTCCGCAGTATTTT. Translated: CAISGQGAPQYF.